The 11 T cell receptor beta chains in this list originate from one sample, sequenced in a study of T cells expressing NK-cell markers. Reanalyzing the 5' RACE reads, TCRdb keeps one entry per CDR3 protein, without DNA. Found here are roughly 180,000 distinct CDR3 sequences; the top ten clones hold approximately 18%. Sequenced sample: blood T cells: a sorted CD56 or NKG2C T cell subset, CD4+ or CD8+ T cells, or bulk PBMC T cells (not recorded which). These receptors were obtained from a woman between 18 and 70 years old in good health.

This CDR3 reads CASSLNSDRVSPLHF. The chain joins TRBV5-1 to TRBJ1-6; the D call from TCRdb, TRBD1, cannot be confirmed without DNA. This CDR3 has 15 residues. The germline V gene encodes CDR1 SGHRS and CDR2 YFSETQ.

J is TRBJ2-2 and V is TRBV6-2 or TRBV6-3; no DNA is available, so the TRBD2 call from TCRdb remains unchecked. Germline V gene data show CDR1 as MNHEY and CDR2 as SVGEGT. The CDR3 is 19 amino acids. The CDR3 reads CASSYGRLAGGPRTGELFF.

The chain carries TRBV11-1 and TRBJ2-3; TCRdb's assignment of TRBD2 cannot be checked, as there is no DNA. Germline CDR1 SGHAT, CDR2 FQDESV (reference sequence). The length of the CDR3 is 21 residues. This CDR3 reads CASSLSPTSGLDWASTDTQYF.

The chain employs TRBV2 and TRBJ2-3; with no DNA, the TCRdb D assignment of TRBD1 cannot be verified. The CDR3 runs to 15 residues. The V gene's germline CDR1 is SNHLY and CDR2 FYNNEI. The CDR3 spells CASSVGGQGSDTQYF.

The gene calls are TRBV7-2 and TRBJ2-7; TCRdb calls TRBD2, which cannot be checked without DNA. The CDR3 runs 13 residues. Germline CDR1 and CDR2: SGHTA and FQGNSA. CDR3 in amino acids: CASSLYSEEFKYF.

The chain recombines TRBV5-1 with TRBJ2-4; TCRdb's assignment of TRBD1 cannot be checked, as there is no DNA. The germline V gene encodes CDR1 SGHRS and CDR2 YFSETQ. The CDR3 totals 14 residues. CDR3 in amino acids: CASSLGVPANIQYF.

The chain has TRBV6-2 or TRBV6-3 and TRBJ1-2. The CDR3 is made up of 12 amino acids. The germline V gene has CDR1 MNHEY and CDR2 SVGEGT. Here the CDR3 reads CASSYQGYGYTF.

The chain is built from TRBV6-2 or TRBV6-3 and TRBJ2-6; the D call from TCRdb, TRBD1, cannot be confirmed without DNA. The CDR3 consists of 18 residues. The germline gives CDR1 MNHEY, CDR2 SVGEGT. CDR3 region: CASSSRPGTGTGANVLTF.

The chain combines TRBV27 with TRBJ2-3. The CDR3 contains 15 residues. Germline assignment: CDR1 MNHEY and CDR2 SMNVEV (reference sequence). The CDR3: CASSLLLSSTDTQYF.

This sequence joins TRBV6-6 and TRBJ2-1; TCRdb selects TRBD2, and the lack of DNA leaves this call unchecked. The CDR3 spans 13 residues. The germline CDR1 and CDR2 sequences are MNHNY and SVGAGI (reference sequence). The CDR3 reads CASNLAGENEQFF.

This chain joins TRBV3-1 and TRBJ2-5; TCRdb outputs TRBD1, but without DNA this stays unchecked. The V gene's germline CDR1 is LGHDT and CDR2 YNNKEL (reference sequence). This CDR3 has 14 residues. The CDR3 sequence is CASSQGPMGETQYF.